Each of the 16 T cell receptor beta chains below was sequenced from the same sample in a study of T-cell reconstitution after alpha-beta-depleted transplantation in children. Library preparation (for TCRbeta) was performed with unique molecular identifiers. One entry per CDR3 protein results from TCRdb running MiXCR on the PCR reads. The data hold around 580,000 distinct CDR3 sequences, with roughly a quarter observed a single time. The source material was PBMCs, sampled before TCRalphabeta/CD19-depleted stem cell transplant. The receptors were sampled from a boy under three years old with Wiskott-Aldrich syndrome, due to receive a stem cell transplant.

This clonotype was counted only a few times. This chain uses TRBV20-1 with TRBJ2-3, with 8 positions matching TRBD2. The V segment lost 5 bases and the J segment 4 bases; nucleotides outside the gene matches: 5. The length of the CDR3 is 13 residues. Germline CDR1 and CDR2: DFQATT and SNEGSKA (reference sequence). CDR3: CSAYKRESDTQYF. The CDR3 nucleotides are TGCAGTGCTTATAAGCGGGAGTCAGATACGCAGTATTTT.

The J gene is TRBJ1-5, the V gene TRBV6-1; D perhaps matches TRBD1 (5 bases). Trimming pared 6 bases from V and 0 bases from J, leaving 15 bases between. CDR3 length equals 16 residues. Germline CDR1 is MNHNS and CDR2 is SASEGT. The CDR3 protein is CASSRSFGASNQPQHF. The CDR3 DNA reads as TGTGCCAGCAGCCGCAGTTTCGGGGCTAGCAATCAGCCCCAGCATTTT.

The CDR3 coding sequence is TGTGCCAGCTCACCAGACAGGGCGGGTCAGCCCCAGCATTTT. This encodes CASSPDRAGQPQHF. V and J are TRBV18 and TRBJ1-5; 7 bases map to TRBD1. V was pared by 2 bases and J by 6 bases, with 4 bases of the junction left unmatched. Germline CDR1 reads KGHSH; CDR2 reads LQKENI. This CDR3 comprises 14 residues. Supplemented by reference TRBV18 and TRBJ1-5, the full variable domain reads NAGVMQNPRHLVRRRGQEARLRCSPMKGHSHVYWYRQLPEEGLKFMVYLQKENIIDESGMPKERFSAEFPKEGPSILRIQQVVRGDSAAYFCASSPDRAGQPQHFGDGTRLSIL.

The gene calls are TRBV5-1 and TRBJ2-7, with D tentatively TRBD1 or TRBD2 (5 bases each). V was shortened by 0 bases and J by 2 bases, with 9 bases between the two germline ends. The germline gives CDR1 SGHRS, CDR2 YFSETQ. The CDR3 is made up of 14 amino acids. The CDR3 here is CASSLAGLPYEQYF. CDR3 nucleotide sequence: TGCGCCAGCAGCTTGGCGGGGCTCCCCTACGAGCAGTACTTC.

V and J are TRBV5-1 and TRBJ2-3, with 10 bases that match TRBD1. The length of the CDR3 is 15 residues. After removal of 7 bases from V and 6 bases from J, the junction contained 11 bases not matched to a gene. Germline V gene data show CDR1 as SGHRS and CDR2 as YFSETQ. The DNA for the CDR3 is TGCGCCAGCGACGACCGGGACAGGGGTTCTGATACGCAGTATTTT. It translates to CASDDRDRGSDTQYF. The entire variable domain, with the rest obtained from reference TRBV5-1 and TRBJ2-3, is as follows: KAGVTQTPRYLIKTRGQQVTLSCSPISGHRSVSWYQQTPGQGLQFLFEYFSETQRNKGNFPGRFSGRQFSNSRSEMNVSTLELGDSALYLCASDDRDRGSDTQYFGPGTRLTVL.

The chain has TRBV12-3 or TRBV12-4 and TRBJ2-1; D might be TRBD2 (5 bases). Deletions cut 2 bases from V and 8 bases from J, with 13 bases between. The CDR3 has 14 amino acids. CDR3 in DNA: TGTGCCAGCAGTTTATCTGACGTGGGAGATGAGCAGTTCTTC. Translation gives CASSLSDVGDEQFF.

This clonotype was detected a few times. The chain employs TRBV28 and TRBJ1-5; 7 positions match TRBD1. From germline, CDR1 is MDHEN and CDR2 SYDVKM. V lost 1 base, J lost 2 bases, and 8 bases stayed unmatched. The CDR3 extends over 17 amino acids. CDR3 DNA: TGTGCCAGCAGTTTATTACAGGGGAGGATCGGCAATCAGCCCCAGCATTTT. Protein product: CASSLLQGRIGNQPQHF.

V gene TRBV28 combines with J gene TRBJ2-5, with D tentatively TRBD1 (6 bases). Germline V gene sequence: CDR1 MDHEN, CDR2 SYDVKM. Deletions cut 5 bases from V and 4 bases from J, with 20 bases between. CDR3 length: 16 amino acids. The CDR3 region is CASSLHTTGSRETQYF. CDR3 DNA sequence: TGTGCCAGCAGTCTCCATACTACAGGGTCGAGAGAGACCCAGTACTTC.

This clonotype was picked up a small number of times. This chain uses TRBV27 with TRBJ2-7; D might be TRBD2 (6 bases). CDR1 MNHEY and CDR2 SMNVEV come from the germline V gene (reference sequence). V was cut by 0 bases and J by 7 bases, with 19 bases left in between. This CDR3 has 16 residues. In nucleotides, the CDR3 is TGTGCCAGCAGTTTATCGAGGTCGGGAGCAGGTAAAGAGCAGTACTTC. Its protein product is CASSLSRSGAGKEQYF.

This clonotype was observed a handful of times. The J gene is TRBJ1-3, the V gene TRBV4-1; D is uncertain. CDR1 is MGHRA, CDR2 YSYEKL, per germline. Trimming took 0 bases from V and 10 from J, leaving 10 bases between them. CDR3 length: 13 residues. The DNA for the CDR3 is TGCGCCAGCAGCCAAGAGGCAGCCCGTACCATATATTTT. Translating it yields CASSQEAARTIYF.

This clonotype was seen just once. The gene calls are TRBV20-1 and TRBJ2-1, with 9 bases lining up with TRBD2. This CDR3 is 13 amino acids long. V was pared by 4 bases and J by 10 bases, with 8 bases of the junction left unmatched. The germline V gene has CDR1 DFQATT and CDR2 SNEGSKA (reference sequence). CDR3 nucleotides: TGCAGTGCTACTAGCGGGGCGGTAGAAGAGCAGTTCTTC. It translates to CSATSGAVEEQFF.

This clonotype was seen a few times. The chain carries TRBV5-1 and TRBJ2-7; D unclear. The CDR3 covers 13 residues. Germline loops: CDR1 SGHRS, CDR2 YFSETQ. The V end was cut by 4 bases, the J end by 5 bases, with 13 bases between. As DNA, the CDR3 is TGCGCCAGCAGCATCACGGGTCCCCACGAGCAGTACTTC. Its protein is CASSITGPHEQYF.

This clonotype turned up a few times. The chain links TRBV2 to TRBJ2-5, with a tentative D call TRBD1 (6 bases). Germline-derived CDR1 and CDR2 are SNHLY and FYNNEI. V gave up 4 bases and J gave up 0 bases, with 6 bases separating them. The CDR3 consists of 13 residues. The CDR3 sequence: CASSGQDQETQYF. The DNA of the CDR3 is TGTGCCAGCAGTGGACAGGACCAAGAGACCCAGTACTTC.

The genes are TRBV20-1 and TRBJ2-1, with TRBD2 identical over 12 bases. V lost 6 bases, J lost 8 bases, and 14 bases stayed unmatched. The CDR3 runs to 16 residues. Germline values: CDR1 DFQATT, CDR2 SNEGSKA (reference sequence). The CDR3 DNA reads TGCAGTGCAGGTCCCAGGACTAGCGGGATTTTTGATGAGCAGTTCTTC. Translation gives CSAGPRTSGIFDEQFF.

V usage is TRBV20-1 and J usage is TRBJ2-7, with 10 bases matching TRBD1. The CDR3 has 15 amino acids. J was trimmed by 6 bases and V by 1 base; bases with no gene match: 9. Germline CDR1 DFQATT, CDR2 SNEGSKA (reference sequence). Here the CDR3 reads CSARGPGTGAGEQYF. The CDR3 nucleotides are TGCAGTGCTAGAGGCCCCGGGACAGGGGCCGGCGAGCAGTACTTC.

This clonotype was recorded at least ten times. The chain carries TRBV7-9 and TRBJ1-1; D remains ambiguous. There are 12 residues in the CDR3. The V end was cut by 3 bases, the J end by 4 bases, with 6 bases between. The germline gives CDR1 SEHNR, CDR2 FQNEAQ (reference sequence). CDR3 loop: CASSFPGTEAFF. The DNA of the CDR3 is TGTGCCAGCAGCTTCCCGGGCACTGAAGCTTTCTTT.